This TCR beta chain was identified during a study of cytomegalovirus exposure and HLA in healthy donors. Whole-study results and caveats: About 90% or about 30% of the time was how often most TCR beta V segments were productive, according to an earlier analysis.

Losses at the gene ends were 0 bases for V and 6 bases for J; bases not matched to a gene: 6. Germline loops: CDR1 LGHNA, CDR2 YSLEER. This CDR3 spans 16 amino acids. Donors counted as nominally healthy when sampled, yet unrecorded immune exposures were likely. Worth noting for this clone: Its specificity is unknown.

Amplification used 60 Vbeta primers and 13 Jbeta primers. Produced via immunoSEQ multiplex PCR; TCRdb's table is partial and in-frame only. The repertoire holds about 130,000 clones, with about 70% as singletons. The material sequenced was PBMCs. The chain couples TRBV4-3 to TRBJ2-5; 11 nucleotides agree with TRBD1. The sequence derives from a woman aged 60-70 years in good health and CMV-seropositive. The CDR3 loop reads CASSQEVDRGLKTQYF. DNA of the CDR3: TGCGCCAGCAGCCAAGAGGTGGACAGGGGGCTGAAGACCCAGTACTTC.